This TCR beta chain was identified during a study of kidney transplant recipient with SARS-CoV-2 infection. This clonotype was detected ten times or more. TCRdb ran MiXCR on the reads and lists one entry per CDR3 protein. The sample shows about 250,000 distinct CDR3 sequences, about 30% of them seen only once. The CDR3 is 18 amino acids. Trimming took off 5 bases at V and 5 bases at J, with 24 bases between the two ends. Germline CDR1 and CDR2: LGHDT and YNNKEL (reference sequence). The clonotype comes from a male patient aged 25-45 years who had COVID-19 and was a kidney transplant recipient. These T cells may partly come from the graft donor. This chain joins TRBV3-1 and TRBJ2-2; D remains unclear. The starting material was a blood sample, obtained at baseline and on approximately day 120 from a kidney transplant recipient. The CDR3 DNA follows: TGTGCCAGCAGCAAAAGAGGTCCCATTTCAGGCTTGACCGGGGAGCTGTTTTTT. Protein: CASSKRGPISGLTGELFF.